This T cell receptor (beta chain) was observed in a study of shared clonotypes between healthy human individuals. Study-level information: The study drew on a couple of women and three men aged 18 to 49 as donors. The study, taken as a whole, reports: The study sampled only blood, and tissue repertoires likely differ.

Germline-derived CDR1 and CDR2 are SGHDN and FVKESK. This CDR3 spans 13 amino acids. V was cut by 0 bases and J by 7 bases, with 9 bases left in between. On this clone itself: Its antigen is unknown.

The assay was immunoSEQ multiplex PCR, and TCRdb's table has in-frame clones only and misses some. Of roughly 2 million clones detected, roughly 95% appear once; the ten largest clones hold roughly 0.13%. The source is a man aged 18 to 29 in good health. The chain combines TRBV14 with TRBJ1-2; no reliable D call. The source material was naive CD4+ T cells sorted from blood. Regarding subset: CD45RA+ positively selected. The CDR3 DNA sequence: TGTGCCAGCAGCCAAGATCTGGCATTTGGCTACACCTTC. This translates into CASSQDLAFGYTF.